Listed here is a single T cell receptor (beta chain). This entry belongs to a study of blood T cell repertoires in COVID-19. Study as a whole: Sites across the United States, Italy and Spain contributed samples from acute and convalescent COVID-19. PBMCs, B-cell-depleted T cells, or T cells were the source of the cDNA or gDNA that made up the material.

V lost 3 bases and J 8 bases, leaving 8 bases between the germline ends. The CDR3 spans 12 residues. The germline CDR1 and CDR2 sequences are LGHDT and YNNKEL (reference sequence). Only in-frame clones appear in the TCRdb table, and some are missing; sequencing was by immunoSEQ multiplex PCR. The sample consists of 250,000 to 350,000 clones, roughly 80% of them appearing once. Sequenced sample: peripheral blood. The sequence derives from a human donor with COVID-19, enrolled during active disease. The donor label of this sample is uncertain. The chain combines TRBV3-1 (or the pseudogene TRBV3-2) with TRBJ1-3; D remains ambiguous. CDR3 loop: CASSHTPDTIYF. The CDR3 nucleotides are TGTGCCAGCAGCCATACTCCCGACACCATATATTTT.